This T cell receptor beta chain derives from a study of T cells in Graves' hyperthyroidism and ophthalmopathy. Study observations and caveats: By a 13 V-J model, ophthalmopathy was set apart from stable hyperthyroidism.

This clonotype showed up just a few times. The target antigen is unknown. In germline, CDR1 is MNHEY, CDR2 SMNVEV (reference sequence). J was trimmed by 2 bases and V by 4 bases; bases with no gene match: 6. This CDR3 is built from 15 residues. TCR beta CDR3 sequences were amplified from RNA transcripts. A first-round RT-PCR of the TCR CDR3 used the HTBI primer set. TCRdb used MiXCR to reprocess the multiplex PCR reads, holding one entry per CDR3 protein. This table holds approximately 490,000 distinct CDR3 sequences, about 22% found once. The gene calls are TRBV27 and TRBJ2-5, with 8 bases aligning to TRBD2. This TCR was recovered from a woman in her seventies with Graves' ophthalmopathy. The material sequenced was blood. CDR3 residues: CASSWGGGRQETQYF. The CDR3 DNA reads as TGTGCCAGCAGTTGGGGCGGCGGGAGGCAAGAGACCCAGTACTTC.